This T cell receptor beta chain is from a study of PD-1 blockade in classical Hodgkin lymphoma. Time point here: cycle 4 day 1 (C4D1), after five to seven weeks of nivolumab. There was relapse after autologous stem cell transplantation in every patient, and there was variation in brentuximab vedotin exposure. Isolation of CD4+ T cells from thawed PBMCs was performed by magnetic negative selection. Study outcomes and limitations: Complete responders entered with baseline diversity on par with newly diagnosed patients, the results showed.

V gave up 0 bases and J gave up 7 bases, with 11 bases separating them. CDR3 size: 13 residues. Germline V gene data show CDR1 as SGHRS and CDR2 as YFSETQ. On this clone itself: Antigen: not known.

TCRdb keeps only in-frame clones here, not all; method: immunoSEQ multiplex PCR. This sample has 30,000 or so clones, with about 88% found just once. The material sequenced was CD4+ T cells from blood, taken before the fourth cycle of nivolumab. The gene calls are TRBV5-1 and TRBJ2-7; D perhaps matches TRBD2 (6 bases). This receptor was taken from a human donor with classical Hodgkin lymphoma. CDR3 sequence (DNA): TGCGCCAGCAGCTTGGGACTAGGCCAGGAGCAGTACTTC. It translates to CASSLGLGQEQYF.